This T cell receptor beta chain was profiled in a study of T cells expressing NK-cell markers. In the study overall: Cells sorted as CD3+CD56+NKG2C+, CD3+CD56+NKG2C- and CD3+CD56-NKG2C+ T cells supplied the TCR beta repertoires. The sequencing cohort of eight donors included seven HCMV-seropositive individuals and one seronegative individual.

TCRdb re-called the 5' RACE reads; one entry per CDR3 protein, DNA not given. The sample has a few hundred thousand distinct CDR3 sequences. The CDR3 length is 13 residues. Germline CDR1 is MDHEN and CDR2 is SYDVKM. This clonotype was obtained from a man aged 18-70 years in good health. The chain carries TRBV28 and TRBJ1-4; TCRdb's D call, TRBD1, is unchecked because there is no DNA. The sample consisted of blood T cells: a sorted CD56 or NKG2C T cell subset, CD4+ or CD8+ T cells, or bulk PBMC T cells (not recorded which). The CDR3 reads CATKTGYNEKLFF.